This TCR beta chain was observed in a study of early T cells in non-severe SARS-CoV-2 infection. This clonotype has at least ten counts. One entry per CDR3 protein results from TCRdb running MiXCR on the 5' RACE reads. The sample has fewer than 85,000 distinct CDR3 sequences, about an eighth seen once; the top ten hold roughly 1.3%. Germline CDR1 reads DFQATT; CDR2 reads SNEGSKA (reference sequence). CDR3 size: 15 residues. V was shortened by 5 bases and J by 2 bases, with 13 bases between the two germline ends. The chain couples TRBV20-1 to TRBJ2-6; D might be TRBD1 (5 bases). The clonotype was recovered from an adult who was a healthcare worker with PCR-confirmed SARS-CoV-2 infection or an uninfected control (not recorded which). Sequenced: whole blood. The CDR3 sequence: CSARTGATGANVLTF. DNA for the CDR3: TGCAGTGCTCGAACTGGGGCAACTGGGGCCAACGTCCTGACTTTC.